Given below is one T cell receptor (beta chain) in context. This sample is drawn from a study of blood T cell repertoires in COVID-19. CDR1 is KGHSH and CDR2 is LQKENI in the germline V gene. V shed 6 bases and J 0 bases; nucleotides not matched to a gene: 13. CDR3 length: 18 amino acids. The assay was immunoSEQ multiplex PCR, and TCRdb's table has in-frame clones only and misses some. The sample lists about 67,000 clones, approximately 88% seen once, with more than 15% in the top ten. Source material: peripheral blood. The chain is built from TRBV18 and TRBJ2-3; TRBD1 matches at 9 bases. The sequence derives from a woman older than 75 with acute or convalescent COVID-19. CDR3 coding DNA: TGTGCCAGCTCTCTAATACCGGGACAGGGAACTAGCACAGATACGCAGTATTTT. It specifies CASSLIPGQGTSTDTQYF. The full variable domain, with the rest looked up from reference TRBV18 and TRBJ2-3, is NAGVMQNPRHLVRRRGQEARLRCSPMKGHSHVYWYRQLPEEGLKFMVYLQKENIIDESGMPKERFSAEFPKEGPSILRIQQVVRGDSAAYFCASSLIPGQGTSTDTQYFGPGTRLTVL.